Presented here are 22 T cell receptor beta chains from one specimen sequenced in a study of blood T cell repertoires in COVID-19. Clones were read by immunoSEQ multiplex PCR, and TCRdb kept only the in-frame ones, dropping some. Seen here are roughly 250,000 clones, 70% to 90% observed once, and the top ten hold 2% to 3%. Sequenced material: peripheral blood. The receptors here all came from a woman between 50 and 59 years old with acute or convalescent COVID-19.

The rearrangement uses TRBV3-1 (or the pseudogene TRBV3-2) and TRBJ2-2; a possible D gene is TRBD2 (5 bases). The CDR3 totals 15 residues. Trimming took 0 bases from V and 6 from J, leaving 11 bases between them. From germline, CDR1 is LGHDT and CDR2 YNNKEL (reference sequence). CDR3 residues: CASSQDLEGSGELFF. CDR3 DNA sequence: TGTGCCAGCAGCCAAGATCTTGAGGGATCCGGGGAGCTGTTTTTT.

This clone was seen a few times. The chain employs TRBV14 and TRBJ1-2, with D uncertain. Germline V CDR1 and CDR2: SGHDN, FVKESK. Trimming took off 0 bases at V and 4 bases at J, with 9 bases between the two ends. The CDR3 consists of 14 residues. CDR3 sequence: CASSQDTGIYGYTF. CDR3 nucleotide sequence: TGTGCCAGCAGCCAAGATACTGGTATCTATGGCTACACCTTC.

The chain couples TRBV28 to TRBJ2-1; possible D gene TRBD1, 6 bases. V dropped 2 bases and J dropped 8 bases, with 13 bases sitting between them. The CDR3 covers 14 residues. CDR1 and CDR2 from the germline V gene are MDHEN and SYDVKM. This CDR3 reads CASSLNFRGHEQFF. As DNA, the CDR3 is TGTGCCAGCAGTTTAAACTTCAGGGGACATGAGCAGTTCTTC.

The chain employs TRBV7-9 and TRBJ1-4, with 9 bases identical to TRBD1. Unmatched junction bases numbered 8, after V lost 1 base and J lost 8 bases. The V gene's germline CDR1 is SEHNR and CDR2 FQNEAQ (reference sequence). CDR3 length equals 16 residues. The CDR3 DNA reads TGTGCCAGCAGCTTAGTGGTAGGGACAGGGCTCGAAAAACTGTTTTTT. Encoded protein: CASSLVVGTGLEKLFF.

This chain links TRBV10-3 with TRBJ2-1; D uncertain. CDR3 length: 11 residues. Trimming removed 10 bases at V and 9 bases at J, with 13 bases between. Germline values: CDR1 ENHRY, CDR2 SYGVKD. The CDR3: CATSYEAEQFF. The DNA of the CDR3 is TGTGCCACCTCCTACGAGGCTGAGCAGTTCTTC.

This clone was seen only a few times. The chain uses TRBV28 and TRBJ1-5, with a possible D match to TRBD1 (5 bases). V shed 2 bases and J shed 4 bases, with 12 bases lying between them. The CDR3 extends over 15 amino acids. The germline V gene encodes CDR1 MDHEN and CDR2 SYDVKM. The CDR3, as DNA: TGTGCCAGCAGTTTAGGCAGGGTAGGGAATCAGCCCCAGCATTTT. The encoded protein is CASSLGRVGNQPQHF.

The CDR3 reads CASSGAFRPQHF. The DNA for the CDR3 is TGTGCCAGCAGCGGGGCTTTCCGGCCCCAGCATTTT. The chain uses TRBV9 and TRBJ1-5; D is uncertain. Germline V gene data show CDR1 as SGDLS and CDR2 as YYNGEE. The CDR3 covers 12 residues. Trimming shortened V by 3 bases and J by 9 bases, and 10 bases separated the two germline ends.

V is TRBV6-1 and J is TRBJ1-1; D may be TRBD1 (5 bases). The V gene's germline CDR1 is MNHNS and CDR2 SASEGT. V shed 3 bases and J shed 0 bases, with 11 bases lying between them. The length of the CDR3 is 15 residues. This CDR3 is CASSDRAGMNTEAFF. CDR3 bases: TGTGCCAGCAGTGACCGAGCAGGGATGAACACTGAAGCTTTCTTT.

Here the CDR3 DNA reads TGCGCCAGCAGCTTGGAGGGGGAATCTCAGAACGAGCAGTACTTC. Protein sequence: CASSLEGESQNEQYF. The chain carries TRBV5-1 and TRBJ2-7; D possibly corresponds to TRBD1 (6 bases). The length of the CDR3 is 15 residues. V was shortened by 0 bases and J by 5 bases, with 15 bases between the two germline ends. CDR1 and CDR2 (germline): SGHRS, YFSETQ.

This sequence joins TRBV27 and TRBJ1-1; D possibly corresponds to TRBD1 (6 bases). The CDR3 spans 14 residues. In germline, CDR1 is MNHEY, CDR2 SMNVEV (reference sequence). V was trimmed by 5 bases and J by 0 bases, leaving 10 bases between them. DNA of the CDR3: TGTGCCAGCAGTAAGGACAGAATGAACACTGAAGCTTTCTTT. Translation: CASSKDRMNTEAFF.

This chain uses TRBV5-1 with TRBJ1-4, with 7 positions matching TRBD1. The CDR3 loop spans 15 amino acids. J lost 4 bases, V lost 3 bases, and 6 bases had no gene match. The germline gives CDR1 SGHRS, CDR2 YFSETQ. CDR3 coding DNA: TGCGCCAGCAGCTCAACAGGGGCGAGTAATGAAAAACTGTTTTTT. Amino acids: CASSSTGASNEKLFF.

This chain connects TRBV18 to TRBJ1-1, with D possibly matching TRBD1 (6 bases). Germline assignment: CDR1 KGHSH and CDR2 LQKENI. The V end was cut by 3 bases, the J end by 3 bases, with 11 bases between. The length of the CDR3 is 14 residues. CDR3 protein: CASSPGQGYTEAFF. The CDR3 DNA is TGTGCCAGCTCACCGGGCCAGGGGTACACTGAAGCTTTCTTT. The full variable domain, completed using reference TRBV18 and TRBJ1-1, is NAGVMQNPRHLVRRRGQEARLRCSPMKGHSHVYWYRQLPEEGLKFMVYLQKENIIDESGMPKERFSAEFPKEGPSILRIQQVVRGDSAAYFCASSPGQGYTEAFFGQGTRLTVV.

This clone appeared a few times. This sequence joins TRBV23-1 and TRBJ1-1; 7 bases are shared with TRBD1. TRBV23-1 is an ORF; its function is uncertain. The length of the CDR3 is 16 residues. J gave up 8 bases and V 4 bases, and 16 bases lay outside the gene matches. CDR3 nucleotides: TGCGCCAGCAGTCTTGGGTGGCCGCGGACAGGCCCCGAAGCTTTCTTT. Its protein is CASSLGWPRTGPEAFF.

The V gene is TRBV12-5, the J gene TRBJ2-1, with TRBD2 identical over 8 bases. CDR3 length equals 17 residues. Germline CDR1 is LGHNT and CDR2 is FRNRAP. J gave up 6 bases and V 6 bases, and 16 bases lay outside the gene matches. CDR3 region: CASGPRGGAGVVNEQFF. The CDR3 nucleotides read TGTGCTAGTGGCCCTAGGGGGGGAGCGGGAGTGGTCAATGAGCAGTTCTTC. The full variable domain, with the rest looked up from reference TRBV12-5 and TRBJ2-1, is DARVTQTPRHKVTEMGQEVTMRCQPILGHNTVFWYRQTMMQGLELLAYFRNRAPLDDSGMPKDRFSAEMPDATLATLKIQPSEPRDSAVYFCASGPRGGAGVVNEQFFGPGTRLTVL.

This chain joins TRBV9 and TRBJ2-3; D not certain. The CDR3 spans 13 residues. Deletions cut 0 bases from V and 3 bases from J, with 5 bases between. Germline CDR1 SGDLS, CDR2 YYNGEE. In nucleotides, the CDR3 is TGTGCCAGCAGCGTAGACTTGACAGATACGCAGTATTTT. This translates into CASSVDLTDTQYF.

This sequence joins TRBV19 and TRBJ2-3; no clear D. The CDR3 contains 13 residues. Germline assignment: CDR1 LNHDA and CDR2 SQIVND (reference sequence). V lost 3 bases and J lost 4, with 8 bases in between. Here the CDR3 DNA reads TGTGCCAGTAGTATGTCCTTTCCAGATACGCAGTATTTT. Amino acid sequence: CASSMSFPDTQYF.

V usage is TRBV5-1 and J usage is TRBJ2-7; perhaps TRBD2 as D (6 bases). The V end lost 0 bases, the J end lost 6 bases, and 19 bases lay between the germline ends. CDR1 SGHRS and CDR2 YFSETQ come from the germline V gene. This CDR3 is built from 16 residues. CDR3 sequence (DNA): TGCGCCAGCAGCTTGGCCCCGGGTCGGAGGGAGGCCGAGCAGTACTTC. It encodes CASSLAPGRREAEQYF.

This chain links TRBV3-1 (or the pseudogene TRBV3-2) with TRBJ2-2, with TRBD2 matching over 15 bases. The germline V gene encodes CDR1 LGHDT and CDR2 YNNKEL (reference sequence). The ends lost 4 bases at V and 1 base at J; junction bases unmatched: 7. CDR3 length: 19 amino acids. The CDR3: CASSPQGLAGGMNTGELFF. For the CDR3, the DNA is TGTGCCAGCAGCCCCCAGGGACTAGCGGGAGGAATGAACACCGGGGAGCTGTTTTTT.

A remark on this clone: At the DNA level, this CDR3 is encoded by other sequences in the same sample as well. The chain couples TRBV15 to TRBJ2-7; weak D call: TRBD1 (7 bases). Germline CDR1 is LNHNV and CDR2 is YYDKDF (reference sequence). Trimming stripped 4 bases from V and 6 bases from J, with 19 bases between. CDR3 length: 15 residues. CDR3 in DNA: TGTGCCACCAGCAACCCCCGTGGAGGGGGCTCCGAGCAGTACTTC. Protein product: CATSNPRGGGSEQYF.

About this clone: The junction departs from the called germline gene at one end, perhaps through a read error. The chain has TRBV19 and TRBJ2-3; no clear D. The CDR3 contains 14 residues. Germline CDR1 LNHDA, CDR2 SQIVND (reference sequence). The CDR3 nucleotides read TGTGCCAGTCGTATCATGTCCAGCACAGATACGCAGTATTTT. Amino acid sequence: CASRIMSSTDTQYF.

This chain links TRBV4-1 with TRBJ2-1; 13 bases are a match to TRBD2. Germline V gene lookup returns CDR1 MGHRA and CDR2 YSYEKL. J gave up 0 bases and V 5 bases, and 10 bases lay outside the gene matches. The CDR3 covers 19 residues. The CDR3 DNA reads as TGCGCCAGCAGCTTACGGACTAGCGGGAGCCCCCCCTCCTACAATGAGCAGTTCTTC. Translated, it gives CASSLRTSGSPPSYNEQFF.

V usage is TRBV19 and J usage is TRBJ1-5, with a possible D match to TRBD1 (6 bases). The CDR3 length is 14 residues. With 7 bases removed from V and 4 bases from J, the gap between germline ends came to 14 bases. Germline CDR1 reads LNHDA; CDR2 reads SQIVND (reference sequence). The CDR3 DNA follows: TGTGCCAGTACTGTGAGAAGGGGGAATCAGCCCCAGCATTTT. Translation: CASTVRRGNQPQHF.